The clone carrying this TCR beta chain was seen only a few times. Antigen: not known. The data were obtained in a study of cytomegalovirus exposure and HLA in healthy donors. The PCR was carried out with 60 Vbeta primers and 13 Jbeta primers. The data were produced by immunoSEQ multiplex PCR, yet TCRdb's version contains in-frame clones alone and is incomplete. This table holds 150,000 to 200,000 clones, approximately 79% found once. Whole-study results and caveats: A later analysis associated some 16,000 TCR beta sequences with HLA alleles at a 0.05 false discovery rate. A previous analysis found most TCR beta V segments productive roughly 90% or roughly 30% of the time.

The V gene's germline CDR1 is SNHLY and CDR2 FYNNEI. With 8 bases clipped from V and 2 bases from J, the junction kept 9 bases outside the gene matches. The CDR3 has 15 amino acids. Sequences were obtained from PBMCs. The chain recombines TRBV2 with TRBJ1-3; 7 bases agree with TRBD1. This clonotype was obtained from a man aged 45-65 years in good health and CMV-seropositive. The DNA for the CDR3 is TGTGCCAGCGGGCTACAGGGGCGGCCTGGAAACACCATATATTTT. Its translation is CASGLQGRPGNTIYF.